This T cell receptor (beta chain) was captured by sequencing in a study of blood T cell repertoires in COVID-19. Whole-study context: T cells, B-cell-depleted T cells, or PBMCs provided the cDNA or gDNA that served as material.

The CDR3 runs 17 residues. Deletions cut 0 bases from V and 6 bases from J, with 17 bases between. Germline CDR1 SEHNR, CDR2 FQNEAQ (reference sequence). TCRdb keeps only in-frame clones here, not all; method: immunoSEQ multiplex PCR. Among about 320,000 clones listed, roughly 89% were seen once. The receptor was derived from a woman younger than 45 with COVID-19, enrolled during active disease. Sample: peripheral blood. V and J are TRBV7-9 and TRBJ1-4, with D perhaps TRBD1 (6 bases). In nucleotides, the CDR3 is TGTGCCAGCAGCTTAGCGTCGTACAGGGATGCGGATGAAAAACTGTTTTTT. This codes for CASSLASYRDADEKLFF.